One sample yielded the 13 T cell receptor beta chains listed below, sequenced in a study of blood T cell repertoires in COVID-19. Measured with immunoSEQ multiplex PCR; TCRdb has only the in-frame clones, and not every one. The profile shows roughly 150,000 clones, around 82% of them singletons. Sequencing was performed on peripheral blood. The source of these receptors is a man aged 65 to 79 with active or convalescent COVID-19.

There are a few counts of this clone. V gene TRBV6-2 or TRBV6-3 combines with J gene TRBJ2-7; 8 nucleotides align to TRBD1. The CDR3 has 16 residues. V gave up 6 bases and J gave up 7 bases; unmatched junction bases: 17. CDR1 MNHEY and CDR2 SVGEGT come from the germline V gene. The CDR3, as DNA: TGTGCCAGCAGCCATTACCCAGGGGGCGCATATGGTGAGCAGTACTTC. Its protein is CASSHYPGGAYGEQYF.

As concerns this clone: The junction departs from germline at one end; a sequencing error may be responsible. The chain employs TRBV20-1 and TRBJ1-2; D is ambiguous. Germline CDR1 and CDR2: DFQATT and SNEGSKA (reference sequence). The CDR3 consists of 11 residues. CDR3 DNA: TGCAGTGCTAGAGATAGGACTGGCTTCACCTTC. Protein product: CSARDRTGFTF.

This sequence joins TRBV7-2 and TRBJ1-2; TRBD1 matches at 7 bases. The length of the CDR3 is 14 residues. Germline loops: CDR1 SGHTA, CDR2 FQGNSA. V lost 4 bases and J lost 3; bases outside the gene matches: 5. The CDR3 loop is CASSYRDSHYGYTF. DNA for the CDR3: TGTGCCAGCAGCTATCGGGACAGCCACTATGGCTACACCTTC.

The CDR3 bases are TGTGCCAGCAGTGTTCCCGACGGGAGCTCCTACAATGAGCAGTTCTTC. Translated: CASSVPDGSSYNEQFF. The gene calls are TRBV2 and TRBJ2-1; D might be TRBD2 (6 bases). The CDR3 length is 16 residues. V lost 4 bases and J lost 0, with 13 bases in between. CDR1 is SNHLY, CDR2 FYNNEI, per germline.

The sample holds one count of this clone. The chain couples TRBV5-5 to TRBJ1-5; D unclear. Deletions cut 4 bases from V and 5 bases from J, with 16 bases between. The CDR3 has 15 amino acids. The germline V gene has CDR1 SGHKS and CDR2 YYEKEE (reference sequence). The DNA for the CDR3 is TGTGCCAGCAGCCCCCGGTTAGCAGCACATCAGCCCCAGCATTTT. It codes for CASSPRLAAHQPQHF.

This chain links TRBV7-9 with TRBJ1-2; D might be TRBD1 (6 bases). Germline CDR1 SEHNR, CDR2 FQNEAQ (reference sequence). The V and J ends lost 0 bases and 0 bases respectively, with 11 bases between them. There are 16 residues in the CDR3. The CDR3 bases are TGTGCCAGCAGCTTAGCCGGGCAGGGGCCTAACTATGGCTACACCTTC. Residues: CASSLAGQGPNYGYTF.

The chain employs TRBV7-2 and TRBJ2-3; TRBD1 matches 7 bases. There are 14 residues in the CDR3. V was pared by 5 bases and J by 6 bases, with 8 bases of the junction left unmatched. The germline gives CDR1 SGHTA, CDR2 FQGNSA. The CDR3 spells CASSIRQGEDTQYF. CDR3 bases: TGTGCCAGCAGCATCCGACAGGGCGAGGATACGCAGTATTTT.

This rearrangement joins TRBV29-1 to TRBJ1-1; weak D call: TRBD1 (5 bases). Trimming shortened V by 6 bases and J by 1 base, and 27 bases separated the two germline ends. The germline V gene has CDR1 SQVTM and CDR2 ANQGSEA. CDR3 size: 18 residues. This CDR3 is CSVYRPGKTSLPNTEAFF. Here the CDR3 DNA reads TGCAGCGTCTACCGCCCAGGGAAAACCTCACTCCCGAACACTGAAGCTTTCTTT.

The chain joins TRBV19 to TRBJ1-1; TRBD1 matches at 10 bases. V trimming: 5 bases; J trimming: 5 bases; junction bases outside the gene matches: 8. The CDR3 has 15 residues. Germline V gene sequence: CDR1 LNHDA, CDR2 SQIVND (reference sequence). The CDR3 spells CASSPRQGARTEAFF. Written as DNA, the CDR3 is TGTGCCAGTAGTCCTAGACAGGGGGCCCGTACTGAAGCTTTCTTT.

The CDR3 DNA is TGTGCCAGCAGTTTAAAACTAGCGGCTACTAATGAGCAGTTCTTC. Protein sequence: CASSLKLAATNEQFF. The chain has TRBV27 and TRBJ2-1; 8 nucleotides align to TRBD2. V was clipped by 2 bases and J by 7 bases; unmatched bases: 7. Germline V gives CDR1 MNHEY, CDR2 SMNVEV (reference sequence). The CDR3 covers 15 residues.

J is TRBJ1-1 and V is TRBV6-5, with a weak D call TRBD1 (5 bases). This CDR3 has 14 residues. Germline V gene data show CDR1 as MNHEY and CDR2 as SVGAGI. The germline V and J ends were trimmed by 0 bases and 5 bases, with 10 bases remaining between them. The CDR3 DNA follows: TGTGCCAGCAGTTACTCTCAGGGTACGACTGAAGCTTTCTTT. Residues: CASSYSQGTTEAFF.

This chain connects TRBV7-9 to TRBJ1-4; D possibly corresponds to TRBD1 (5 bases). The germline CDR1 and CDR2 sequences are SEHNR and FQNEAQ (reference sequence). The CDR3 runs 15 residues. Deletions cut 5 bases from V and 7 bases from J, with 17 bases between. The CDR3 loop is CASSPGDPGGEKLFF. DNA of the CDR3: TGTGCCAGCAGCCCGGGGGATCCGGGAGGTGAAAAACTGTTTTTT.

The chain is built from TRBV5-1 and TRBJ2-1; TRBD2 is a possible D gene (6 bases). The CDR3 runs 15 residues. V lost 5 bases to trimming and J lost 4 bases, with 16 bases between them. Germline V CDR1 and CDR2: SGHRS, YFSETQ. This CDR3 reads CASRKEGPLYNEQFF. The DNA of the CDR3 is TGCGCCAGCAGAAAGGAGGGACCCCTTTACAATGAGCAGTTCTTC.